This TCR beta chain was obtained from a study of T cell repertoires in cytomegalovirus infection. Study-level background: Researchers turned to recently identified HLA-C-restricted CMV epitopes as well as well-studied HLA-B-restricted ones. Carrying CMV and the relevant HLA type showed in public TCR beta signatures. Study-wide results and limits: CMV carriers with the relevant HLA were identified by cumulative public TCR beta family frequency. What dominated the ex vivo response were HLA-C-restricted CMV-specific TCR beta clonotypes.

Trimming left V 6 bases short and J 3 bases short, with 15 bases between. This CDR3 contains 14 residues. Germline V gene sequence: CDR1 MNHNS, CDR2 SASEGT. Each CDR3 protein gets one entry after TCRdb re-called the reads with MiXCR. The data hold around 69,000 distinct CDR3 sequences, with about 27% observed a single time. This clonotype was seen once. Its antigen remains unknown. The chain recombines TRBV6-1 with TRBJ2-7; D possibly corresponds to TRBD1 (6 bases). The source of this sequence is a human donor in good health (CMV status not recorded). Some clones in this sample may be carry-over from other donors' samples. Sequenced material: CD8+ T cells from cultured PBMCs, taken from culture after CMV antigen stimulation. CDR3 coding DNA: TGTGCCAGCAGCTGGTCGTGGGACAACTACGAGCAGTACTTC. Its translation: CASSWSWDNYEQYF.